Each of the 2 T cell receptor beta chains below was sequenced from the same sample in a study of T cell clones after liver transplantation. Using immunoSEQ multiplex PCR, the repertoire was profiled, and TCRdb retains in-frame clones only, with some absent. The repertoire consists of approximately 71,000 clones, with roughly 92% occurring once and the leading ten covering approximately 0.96%. The sequences come from CD4+ T cells from blood, collected about 25 months after liver transplant. These receptors were collected from a human patient who received a liver transplant. Part of the T cell pool may stem from the graft donor.

V usage is TRBV12-5 and J usage is TRBJ2-7, with 8 positions matching TRBD1. The CDR3 loop spans 14 amino acids. Germline CDR1 is LGHNT and CDR2 is FRNRAP. The V gene end was trimmed by 5 bases and the J gene end by 2 bases; junction bases not matched to a gene: 5. This CDR3 reads CASGPGQGAYEQYF. CDR3 in DNA: TGTGCTAGTGGTCCCGGACAGGGTGCCTACGAGCAGTACTTC.

The chain carries TRBV5-1 and TRBJ1-2; possibly TRBD1 for D (5 bases). V lost 4 bases, J lost 5 bases, and 18 bases lay in between. The CDR3 runs 15 residues. Looked up from germline, CDR1 is SGHRS and CDR2 is YFSETQ. The CDR3 reads CASSLTGDRGYGYTF. CDR3 DNA: TGCGCCAGCAGCCTAACAGGAGACCGTGGGTATGGCTACACCTTC.